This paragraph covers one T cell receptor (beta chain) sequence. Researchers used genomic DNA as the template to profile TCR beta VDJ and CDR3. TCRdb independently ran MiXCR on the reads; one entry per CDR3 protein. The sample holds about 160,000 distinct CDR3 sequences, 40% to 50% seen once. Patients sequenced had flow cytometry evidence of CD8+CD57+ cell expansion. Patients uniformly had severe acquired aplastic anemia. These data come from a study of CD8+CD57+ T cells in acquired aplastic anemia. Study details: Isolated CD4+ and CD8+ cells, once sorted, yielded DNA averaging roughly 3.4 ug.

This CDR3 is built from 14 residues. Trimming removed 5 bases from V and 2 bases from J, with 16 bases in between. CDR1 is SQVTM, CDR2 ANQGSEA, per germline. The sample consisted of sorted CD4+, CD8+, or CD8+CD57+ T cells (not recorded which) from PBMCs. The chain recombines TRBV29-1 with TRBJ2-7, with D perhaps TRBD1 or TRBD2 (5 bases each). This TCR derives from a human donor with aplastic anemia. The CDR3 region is CSVCRVEGTYEQYF. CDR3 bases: TGCAGCGTTTGTCGTGTTGAGGGGACCTACGAGCAGTACTTC.